One sample yielded the 11 T cell receptor beta chains listed below, sequenced in a study of OX40 agonist ivuxolimab in advanced cancers. TCRdb's copy holds only in-frame clones and misses some; the assay was immunoSEQ multiplex PCR. The table has tens of thousands of clones, nearly 85% seen once. Sequenced here: CD4+ or CD8+ T cells sorted from blood, sampled in a trial of the OX40 agonist ivuxolimab. These receptors came from an adult with an advanced solid tumor such as melanoma, head and neck, liver or kidney cancer.

The rearrangement joins TRBV5-1 to TRBJ1-1; 9 bases align to TRBD1. Germline loops: CDR1 SGHRS, CDR2 YFSETQ. V lost 5 bases and J lost 4; bases outside the gene matches: 6. The CDR3 is 14 amino acids. The CDR3 bases are TGCGCCAGCAGTTCACAGGGGGCAATCACTGAAGCTTTCTTT. It translates to CASSSQGAITEAFF.

V gene TRBV28 combines with J gene TRBJ2-5, with no clear D. V lost 5 bases to trimming and J lost 4 bases, with 11 bases between them. Germline V gene sequence: CDR1 MDHEN, CDR2 SYDVKM. The CDR3 sequence is 13 residues long. The CDR3 nucleotides are TGTGCCAGCAGTCCTCCTTACGGAGAGACCCAGTACTTC. Translating gives CASSPPYGETQYF.

The gene calls are TRBV10-3 and TRBJ2-5, with a possible D match to TRBD2 (5 bases). Trimming left V 3 bases short and J 3 bases short, with 14 bases between. In germline, CDR1 is ENHRY, CDR2 SYGVKD. CDR3 length: 15 amino acids. The CDR3 spells CAISDLIGGEETQYF. The CDR3 region has the DNA TGTGCCATCAGTGACCTCATTGGAGGTGAAGAGACCCAGTACTTC.

The gene calls are TRBV9 and TRBJ2-7, with a possible D match to TRBD1 (6 bases). Germline loops: CDR1 SGDLS, CDR2 YYNGEE. Trimming took off 0 bases at V and 2 bases at J, with 12 bases between the two ends. This CDR3 contains 15 residues. CDR3 protein: CASSVAGETTYEQYF. For the CDR3, the DNA is TGTGCCAGCAGCGTAGCAGGGGAGACCACCTACGAGCAGTACTTC.

The chain recombines TRBV5-1 with TRBJ2-1; D might be TRBD2 (5 bases). This CDR3 has 15 amino acids. V was pared by 0 bases and J by 6 bases, with 13 bases between. Germline V gene lookup returns CDR1 SGHRS and CDR2 YFSETQ. The CDR3, as DNA: TGCGCCAGCAGCTTGGGGGCGGGCCCCTCCAATGAGCAGTTCTTC. Translating it yields CASSLGAGPSNEQFF. Combining the CDR3 with reference TRBV5-1 and TRBJ2-1 gives the whole variable domain KAGVTQTPRYLIKTRGQQVTLSCSPISGHRSVSWYQQTPGQGLQFLFEYFSETQRNKGNFPGRFSGRQFSNSRSEMNVSTLELGDSALYLCASSLGAGPSNEQFFGPGTRLTVL.

The chain carries TRBV27 and TRBJ2-7, with 7 bases aligning to TRBD2. The length of the CDR3 is 15 residues. The germline V gene has CDR1 MNHEY and CDR2 SMNVEV (reference sequence). The ends lost 0 bases at V and 6 bases at J; junction bases unmatched: 8. The CDR3, as DNA: TGTGCCAGCAGTTTATCTAGCGGGTCCCTGAGCGAGCAGTACTTC. It is translated as CASSLSSGSLSEQYF.

The chain has TRBV5-1 and TRBJ2-7, with 9 bases that match TRBD1. V shed 0 bases, J shed 6 bases, and the junction held 7 bases outside the gene matches. CDR3 length equals 15 residues. Germline values: CDR1 SGHRS, CDR2 YFSETQ. CDR3 bases: TGCGCCAGCAGCTTGGGGGACAGGGTTGTTCGCGAGCAGTACTTC. It encodes CASSLGDRVVREQYF.

The chain combines TRBV7-8 with TRBJ2-6, with D tentatively TRBD2 (5 bases). The CDR3 length is 18 residues. In germline, CDR1 is SGHVS, CDR2 FQNEAQ. Trimming left V 1 base short and J 1 base short, with 14 bases between. The CDR3 protein is CASSLGKGRGSGANVLTF. The CDR3 bases are TGTGCCAGCAGCTTAGGAAAAGGGAGAGGGTCTGGGGCCAACGTCCTGACTTTC.

The gene calls are TRBV5-1 and TRBJ2-3; TRBD1 might be the D (6 bases). CDR1 SGHRS and CDR2 YFSETQ come from the germline V gene. The CDR3 loop spans 15 amino acids. Trimming left V 0 bases short and J 0 bases short, with 8 bases between. CDR3 nucleotides: TGCGCCAGCAGCTTGGCGGACAGAAGCACAGATACGCAGTATTTT. Residues: CASSLADRSTDTQYF.

The V gene is TRBV7-9, the J gene TRBJ2-7; no reliable D call. The CDR3 totals 13 residues. CDR1 is SEHNR and CDR2 is FQNEAQ in the germline V gene (reference sequence). Trimming stripped 3 bases from V and 2 bases from J, with 8 bases between. CDR3 protein: CASSFGTTYEQYF. In DNA, the CDR3 is TGTGCCAGCAGCTTCGGCACGACCTACGAGCAGTACTTC.

The gene calls are TRBV6-6 and TRBJ1-3, with D possibly matching TRBD1 (6 bases). V was shortened by 5 bases and J by 2 bases, with 10 bases between the two germline ends. The CDR3 spans 14 residues. Germline V lookup: CDR1 MNHNY, CDR2 SVGAGI (reference sequence). Here the CDR3 reads CASSKQGTGNTIYF. CDR3 coding DNA: TGTGCCAGCAGTAAACAGGGAACTGGAAACACCATATATTTT.